The source of this TCR beta chain is a study of blood T cell repertoires in COVID-19. About the research overall: Sample material is recorded as cDNA or gDNA derived from T cells, B-cell-depleted T cells, or PBMCs.

Enrolled through a virtual design, the participants were between roughly 18 and 95 years of age and came from fewer than 30 US areas. Cohort allocation depended upon clinical history that participants reported. The CDR3 sequence is 13 residues long. The J segment lost 4 bases and the V segment lost 1 base, leaving 1 base of the junction unmatched. How the authors handled the data: Estimation of nucleated cell counts relied on the amplification of reference gene primers. Generated by immunoSEQ multiplex PCR, the TCRdb table keeps only in-frame clones and is missing some. That table gives V, J and clone size, and the DNA gave D and trimming. Of some 300,000 clones listed, 85% to 90% are singletons.

The receptor's source is a woman in her fifties or sixties in a cohort exposed to, infected with or recovered from COVID-19 (not recorded which). The sample taken for sequencing was PBMCs or T cells enriched from blood (not recorded which). The chain recombines TRBV5-3 with TRBJ1-2, with 7 positions matching TRBD1. TRBV5-3 is an ORF; its function is uncertain. CDR3 DNA: TGTGCCAGAAGCTTGACAGGGGTCTATGGCTACACCTTC. It codes for CARSLTGVYGYTF.